This TCR beta chain was captured by sequencing in a study of blood T cell repertoires in COVID-19. TCRdb's copy holds only in-frame clones and misses some; the assay was immunoSEQ multiplex PCR. The sample shows 150,000 or so clones, approximately 86% of them seen only once. Residents of about 25 US areas, aged 18 to 89 years, made up the participants. V gave up 1 base and J gave up 3 bases, with 7 bases separating them. The CDR3 extends over 13 amino acids. Germline lookup yields CDR1 KGHSH and CDR2 LQKENI. The sample taken for sequencing was PBMCs or T cells enriched from blood (not recorded which). V gene TRBV18 combines with J gene TRBJ2-7; possible D gene TRBD2, 5 bases. The clonotype was recovered from a woman aged 40 to 50 who had been exposed to COVID-19. Here the CDR3 reads CASSPRESYEQYF. CDR3 bases: TGTGCCAGCTCACCACGGGAGAGCTACGAGCAGTACTTC.